Listed below are T cell receptor beta chains from one sample, sequenced in a study of CD8+ T cells in alopecia areata. TCRdb keeps only in-frame clones here, not all; method: immunoSEQ multiplex PCR. The table lists around 97,000 clones, roughly 50% of them singletons. Source material: CD4+ T cells sorted from blood. The receptor source for this set is a human donor in good health. Each CDR3 is given without its conserved first and last residue.

length: 14
V: TRBV7-2
J: TRBJ2-2
CDR3: ASSLLKGSNTGELF

length: 14
V: TRBV7-2
J: TRBJ2-7
CDR3: ASSIGLHRRYNEQY

length: 11
V: TRBV14
J: TRBJ2-1
CDR3: ASNQAGYNEQF

length: 9
V: TRBV30
J: TRBJ2-7
CDR3: AWSGSYEQY

length: 11
V: TRBV29-1
J: TRBJ1-1
CDR3: SAKLRGGTEAF

length: 16
V: TRBV11-2
J: TRBJ2-3
CDR3: ASSPSLPGTSGTDTQY

length: 14
V: TRBV25-1
J: TRBJ1-1
CDR3: ASSGWDRGMNTEAF

length: 16
V: TRBV4-2
J: TRBJ2-3
CDR3: ASSQDPAGGFSTDTQY

length: 12
V: TRBV2
J: TRBJ2-7
CDR3: ASIRTGISREQY

length: 12
V: TRBV23-1
J: TRBJ1-2
CDR3: ASSQGQGADGYT

length: 11
V: TRBV19
J: TRBJ2-5
CDR3: ASSMASGGRVY

length: 14
V: TRBV30
J: TRBJ2-2
CDR3: AWSVSRGGGPGELF

length: 12
V: TRBV11-2
J: TRBJ2-5
CDR3: ASSFLAGGETQY

length: 12
V: TRBV7-6
J: TRBJ2-3
CDR3: ASSLVASTDTQY

length: 11
V: TRBV27
J: TRBJ1-1
CDR3: ASRKVWGTEAF

length: 12
V: TRBV19
J: TRBJ1-1
CDR3: ASRRTGERSEAF

length: 18
V: TRBV4-3
J: TRBJ2-1
CDR3: ASSQDGCKRGRCSYNEQF

length: 8
V: TRBV7-9
J: TRBJ2-5
CDR3: ATDGETQY

length: 11
V: TRBV5-1
J: TRBJ1-5
CDR3: ASSWGRDQPQH

length: 14
V: TRBV30
J: TRBJ2-1
CDR3: AWSVGGGGSYNEQF

length: 18
V: TRBV18
J: TRBJ2-7
CDR3: ASSPLPPPSGGPSSYEQY

length: 13
V: TRBV7-2
J: TRBJ2-5
CDR3: ASSLVAGGQETQY

length: 13
V: TRBV29-1
J: TRBJ2-1
CDR3: SVVGAILVHNEQF

length: 13
V: TRBV30
J: TRBJ2-5
CDR3: AWSLASGPQETQY

length: 14
V: TRBV28
J: TRBJ1-5
CDR3: ASSLDRSYSNQPQH

length: 14
V: TRBV4-2
J: TRBJ1-4
CDR3: ASSQEPGRGNEKLF

length: 13
V: TRBV14
J: TRBJ2-2
CDR3: ASSLQGASTGELF

length: 14
V: TRBV11-2
J: TRBJ1-1
CDR3: ASSLDRGRGYTEAF

length: 13
V: TRBV23-1
J: TRBJ1-4
CDR3: ASSQWSQGREKLF

length: 12
V: TRBV25-1
J: TRBJ2-1
CDR3: ASSTGGSYNEQF

length: 13
V: TRBV2
J: TRBJ2-2
CDR3: ASSQWTGNTGELF